This is a list of T cell receptor beta chains from one sample in a study of naive and memory T cell subsets. TCRdb recomputed calls from the UMI-ligation and nested PCR reads with MiXCR, one row per CDR3 protein. The top ten clones hold 20% to 25% of a sample with roughly 24,000 distinct CDR3 sequences, around 9% of them seen once. Sequencing used central memory CD8+ T cells from blood. The receptors were gathered from a human donor in good health. Each CDR3 is given with its conserved first and last residue. A D gene is named only where the DNA matches it firmly. Size tells how often a clone was seen (once, few, many) or the class of an expanded clone, and some rows leave it out.

j_gene,abundance,d_gene,v_gene,CDR3aa,CDR3nt
TRBJ1-2,few,TRBD1,TRBV7-8,CASSSDRGIDLDGYTF,TGTGCCAGCAGCTCAGACAGGGGAATCGACCTTGATGGCTACACCTTC
TRBJ2-7,few,NA,TRBV27,CASSRTGRTKYF,TGTGCCAGCAGTCGGACCGGACGGACGAAGTACTTC
TRBJ2-1,many,NA,TRBV5-1,CASSALQGKTYNEQFF,TGCGCCAGCAGCGCCTTACAGGGTAAAACCTACAATGAGCAGTTCTTC
TRBJ2-1,many,NA,TRBV24-1,CATRLGNEQFF,TGTGCCACGCGACTGGGGAATGAGCAGTTCTTC
TRBJ2-2,few,NA,TRBV7-9,CASSPPGTANTGELFF,TGTGCCAGCAGCCCTCCCGGGACGGCGAACACCGGGGAGCTGTTTTTT
TRBJ2-2,few,NA,TRBV20-1,CSASETSTDTGELFF,TGCAGTGCTAGCGAGACATCTACGGACACCGGGGAGCTGTTTTTT
TRBJ2-1,NA,TRBD2,TRBV4-3,CASSQGTSGTSYNEQFF,TGCGCCAGCAGCCAAGGGACTAGCGGGACGTCCTACAATGAGCAGTTCTTC
TRBJ2-3,many,TRBD1,TRBV6-2/TRBV6-3,CASNPGTAHTDTQYF,TGTGCCAGCAATCCCGGGACAGCCCACACAGATACGCAGTATTTT
TRBJ2-1,medium-sized,NA,TRBV9,CASSETPSHEQFF,TGTGCCAGCAGCGAGACCCCGTCTCATGAGCAGTTCTTC
TRBJ2-1,many,TRBD1,TRBV11-2,CASRPGTGHNEQFF,TGTGCCAGCAGGCCCGGGACAGGGCACAATGAGCAGTTCTTC
TRBJ1-1,NA,NA,TRBV10-2,CASKVNGGTEAFF,TGCGCCAGCAAGGTGAACGGGGGCACTGAAGCTTTCTTT
TRBJ2-7,NA,NA,TRBV7-3,CASSLGTGAFYEQYF,TGTGCCAGCAGCTTAGGGACCGGGGCCTTTTACGAGCAGTACTTC
TRBJ1-6,NA,NA,TRBV7-8,CASSLEGSSYNSPLHF,TGTGCCAGCAGCTTAGAGGGTAGCTCCTATAATTCACCCCTCCACTTT
TRBJ1-5,many,TRBD1,TRBV12-3/TRBV12-4,CASRTGGSNQPQHF,TGTGCCAGCAGGACAGGGGGTAGCAATCAGCCCCAGCATTTT
TRBJ1-6,many,NA,TRBV20-1,CSARDLLGQDNSPLHF,TGCAGTGCTAGAGATCTTCTCGGACAAGATAATTCACCCCTCCACTTT
TRBJ2-1,NA,NA,TRBV20-1,CSASAFSLYYNEQFF,TGCAGTGCTAGTGCGTTCAGTTTATACTACAATGAGCAGTTCTTC
TRBJ2-7,few,NA,TRBV6-1,CASSEYYSYEQYF,TGTGCCAGCAGTGAATACTACTCCTACGAGCAGTACTTC
TRBJ2-1,few,TRBD1,TRBV5-1,CASSLDYGTGGYNEQFF,TGCGCCAGCAGCTTGGACTACGGGACAGGGGGGTATAATGAGCAGTTCTTC
TRBJ2-1,few,TRBD2,TRBV28,CASSLAGGTNEQFF,TGTGCCAGCAGTTTAGCGGGAGGCACCAATGAGCAGTTCTTC
TRBJ1-4,few,TRBD1,TRBV11-2,CASRRFGTAVNEKLFF,TGTGCCAGCAGACGGTTTGGGACAGCCGTTAATGAAAAACTGTTTTTT
TRBJ2-7,NA,TRBD1,TRBV27,CASAMSGTGGEQYF,TGTGCCAGCGCGATGTCCGGGACAGGGGGCGAGCAGTACTTC
TRBJ2-1,many,TRBD2,TRBV4-1,CASSRQPAGGPNPEQFF,TGCGCCAGCAGCCGACAGCCGGCGGGAGGGCCGAACCCTGAGCAGTTCTTC
TRBJ2-7,few,NA,TRBV4-1,CASSQTTGPLYEQYF,TGCGCCAGCAGCCAAACGACAGGCCCCCTCTACGAGCAGTACTTC
TRBJ2-7,NA,NA,TRBV19,CASSIAGIKGEQYF,TGTGCCAGTAGTATTGCCGGGATTAAGGGCGAGCAGTACTTC
TRBJ2-3,few,NA,TRBV4-1,CASSQDGPTTDTQYF,TGCGCCAGCAGCCAAGATGGCCCCACCACAGATACGCAGTATTTT
TRBJ2-7,NA,TRBD1,TRBV28,CASSRDRWDEQYF,TGTGCCAGCAGTCGGGACAGGTGGGACGAGCAGTACTTC
TRBJ2-3,few,TRBD2,TRBV12-3/TRBV12-4,CASSFLVAGRTDTQYF,TGTGCCAGCAGTTTTCTGGTAGCGGGACGCACAGATACGCAGTATTTT
TRBJ2-2,NA,NA,TRBV9,CASSVGNAHEELFF,TGTGCCAGCAGCGTAGGTAACGCTCATGAGGAGCTGTTTTTT
TRBJ1-1,many,NA,TRBV5-1,CASSLNTEAFF,TGCGCCAGCAGCTTGAATACTGAAGCTTTCTTT
TRBJ2-7,few,NA,TRBV20-1,CSARDLAHNGFEQYF,TGCAGTGCTAGAGATTTAGCGCATAATGGGTTTGAGCAGTACTTC
TRBJ2-3,NA,NA,TRBV6-1,CASSEGEMDTQYF,TGTGCCAGCAGTGAGGGCGAGATGGATACGCAGTATTTT
TRBJ2-5,NA,TRBD2,TRBV19,CASRGAGWGETQYF,TGTGCCAGTAGGGGAGCGGGATGGGGGGAGACCCAGTACTTC
TRBJ1-2,NA,NA,TRBV9,CASSVDSAVDYGYTF,TGTGCCAGCAGCGTAGATAGTGCGGTCGACTATGGCTACACCTTC
TRBJ2-1,many,TRBD1,TRBV28,CASSSGTGASNEQFF,TGTGCCAGCAGTTCCGGGACAGGGGCGTCCAATGAGCAGTTCTTC
TRBJ2-3,NA,NA,TRBV6-2/TRBV6-3,CASSYRGRRIGFTDTQYF,TGTGCCAGCAGCTACAGAGGACGACGGATTGGTTTCACAGATACGCAGTATTTT
TRBJ2-1,many,NA,TRBV28,CASTLRTNYNEQFF,TGTGCCAGCACCCTGCGGACCAACTACAATGAGCAGTTCTTC
TRBJ1-2,NA,TRBD1,TRBV4-1,CASSPWTGTHYGYTF,TGCGCCAGCAGCCCCTGGACAGGCACCCATTATGGCTACACCTTC
TRBJ1-4,many,TRBD1,TRBV7-9,CASSFPDRGTNEKLFF,TGTGCCAGCAGCTTTCCCGACAGGGGCACTAATGAAAAACTGTTTTTT
TRBJ1-1,NA,NA,TRBV5-6,CASSLGEAEAFF,TGTGCCAGCAGCTTGGGAGAGGCTGAAGCTTTCTTT
TRBJ1-1,many,TRBD1,TRBV12-3/TRBV12-4,CASNRGLGTEAFF,TGTGCCAGCAACAGGGGGCTGGGAACTGAAGCTTTCTTT
TRBJ1-1,many,NA,TRBV28,CASSLFGKYTEAFF,TGTGCCAGCAGTTTATTTGGCAAATACACTGAAGCTTTCTTT
TRBJ1-4,NA,TRBD1,TRBV30,CAWSQTGQENEKLFF,TGTGCCTGGAGTCAGACCGGACAGGAAAATGAAAAACTGTTTTTT
TRBJ1-3,medium-sized,NA,TRBV27,CASSLAHSGNTIYF,TGTGCCAGCAGTTTAGCTCATTCTGGAAACACCATATATTTT
TRBJ2-7,NA,NA,TRBV9,CASSPRTSYEQYF,TGTGCCAGCAGCCCTCGTACCAGCTACGAGCAGTACTTC
TRBJ2-1,NA,TRBD2,TRBV6-2/TRBV6-3,CASSYPGLAYEQFF,TGTGCCAGCAGTTATCCGGGACTAGCCTATGAGCAGTTCTTC
TRBJ2-7,many,NA,TRBV28,CASSSPSGTPIDSYEQYF,TGTGCCAGCAGTTCCCCATCCGGGACTCCTATAGACTCCTACGAGCAGTACTTC
TRBJ2-1,NA,NA,TRBV30,CAWSEGRIPIF,TGTGCCTGGAGTGAAGGACGGATTCCGATCTTC
TRBJ2-1,NA,NA,TRBV9,CASSLGQWLGNEQFF,TGTGCCAGCAGCCTAGGACAGTGGCTGGGGAATGAGCAGTTCTTC
TRBJ2-7,many,NA,TRBV9,CASNKGGPAYEQYF,TGTGCCAGCAACAAGGGGGGCCCAGCCTACGAGCAGTACTTC
TRBJ2-3,many,TRBD2,TRBV20-1,CSASGTSEIDTQYF,TGCAGTGCTAGCGGGACTAGCGAGATAGATACGCAGTATTTT
TRBJ1-2,few,NA,TRBV28,CASTNPGVPYGYTF,TGTGCCAGCACAAATCCAGGGGTTCCCTATGGCTACACCTTC